A single sample is the source of the 26 T cell receptor beta chains below, sequenced in a study of OX40 agonist ivuxolimab in advanced cancers. The data were produced by immunoSEQ multiplex PCR, yet TCRdb's version contains in-frame clones alone and is incomplete. The data contain approximately 89,000 clones, around nine tenths of them singletons. The input for sequencing was CD4+ or CD8+ T cells sorted from blood, taken in a trial of the OX40 agonist ivuxolimab. These receptor sequences come from an adult with an advanced solid tumor such as melanoma, head and neck, liver or kidney cancer.

The chain combines TRBV7-9 with TRBJ1-1; 9 positions agree with TRBD1. There are 14 residues in the CDR3. Germline V gene lookup returns CDR1 SEHNR and CDR2 FQNEAQ (reference sequence). The V segment lost 2 bases and the J segment 6 bases; nucleotides outside the gene matches: 4. CDR3 DNA: TGTGCCAGCAGCTTACAGGGACAGGGCTCTGAAGCTTTCTTT. Translation: CASSLQGQGSEAFF.

This chain links TRBV7-3 with TRBJ2-3; TRBD2 agrees at 8 bases. The CDR3 contains 15 residues. V lost 4 bases to trimming and J lost 2 bases; unmatched junction nucleotides: 5. The germline CDR1 and CDR2 sequences are SGHTA and FQGTGA. DNA for the CDR3: TGTGCCAGCAGCTCCGGGGGGGTCCCCACAGATACGCAGTATTTT. Encoded protein: CASSSGGVPTDTQYF.

This chain joins TRBV6-5 and TRBJ1-2, with unresolved D. Germline V gives CDR1 MNHEY, CDR2 SVGAGI. Between the trimmed V and J ends, which lost 0 bases and 3 bases, there was a span of 8 bases. The CDR3 extends over 14 amino acids. CDR3 nucleotide sequence: TGTGCCAGCAGTTACTCGAATAGCTACTATGGCTACACCTTC. Translation: CASSYSNSYYGYTF.

For the CDR3, the DNA is TGTGCCAGTAGTACCAGAGACGGCGACGAGCAGTACTTC. Encoded protein: CASSTRDGDEQYF. This chain connects TRBV19 to TRBJ2-7; no clear D. V lost 4 bases to trimming and J lost 5 bases, with 12 bases between them. The CDR3 is 13 amino acids. Germline values: CDR1 LNHDA, CDR2 SQIVND (reference sequence).

This rearrangement joins TRBV20-1 to TRBJ2-7, with D perhaps matching TRBD1 (6 bases). Per germline, CDR1 DFQATT and CDR2 SNEGSKA (reference sequence). CDR3 length: 11 amino acids. Trimming left V 8 bases short and J 6 bases short, with 14 bases between. CDR3 coding DNA: TGCAGTACAGGACAGCAGGGCGAGCAGTACTTC. It specifies CSTGQQGEQYF.

The chain is built from TRBV25-1 and TRBJ2-4; 10 positions match TRBD1. This CDR3 is built from 12 residues. The V segment lost 7 bases and the J segment 13 bases; nucleotides outside the gene matches: 7. Germline CDR1 reads MGHDK; CDR2 reads SYGVNS. The DNA for the CDR3 is TGTGCCAGCACCACCGGGACAGGGGTCCAGTACTTC. Translation: CASTTGTGVQYF.

The gene calls are TRBV18 and TRBJ1-3; possibly TRBD1 for D (6 bases). The CDR3 has 13 residues. CDR1 is KGHSH, CDR2 LQKENI, per germline. V lost 2 bases to trimming and J lost 8 bases, with 10 bases between them. The CDR3 DNA reads as TGTGCCAGCTCACCAGGGGGCTCTGACACCATATATTTT. This sequence encodes CASSPGGSDTIYF.

DNA of the CDR3: TGTGCCAGTAGTACGACAGGGGCGCAGAGCTCTGGGGCCAACGTCCTGACTTTC. It yields the protein CASSTTGAQSSGANVLTF. The rearrangement links TRBV19 to TRBJ2-6; TRBD1 matches at 8 bases. Looked up from germline, CDR1 is LNHDA and CDR2 is SQIVND (reference sequence). Trimming at V came to 4 bases and at J to 0 bases, leaving 8 bases not matched to a gene. The CDR3 runs 18 residues.

This chain connects TRBV12-2 to TRBJ1-1. TRBV12-2 is a documented pseudogene. The CDR3 contains 16 residues. CDR3 bases: TGTGCAAGTCGCCCTAGCGTGGCGCGGCGCGGCACTGAAGCTTTCTTT. Translation gives CASRPSVARRGTEAFF.

This chain joins TRBV9 and TRBJ2-3; 8 bases line up with TRBD1. CDR3 size: 16 residues. With 0 bases clipped from V and 3 bases from J, the junction kept 6 bases outside the gene matches. The germline CDR1 and CDR2 sequences are SGDLS and YYNGEE. CDR3 protein: CASSVAGGLKTDTQYF. CDR3 nucleotide sequence: TGTGCCAGCAGCGTAGCAGGGGGCCTTAAGACAGATACGCAGTATTTT.

The rearrangement joins TRBV6-5 to TRBJ2-7; 12 bases match TRBD2. V was pared by 4 bases and J by 3 bases, with 4 bases of the junction left unmatched. Per the germline V gene, CDR1 is MNHEY and CDR2 is SVGAGI. The CDR3 sequence is 15 residues long. CDR3 residues: CASSSLTSGGYEQYF. CDR3 nucleotides: TGTGCCAGCAGTTCCCTGACTAGCGGGGGCTACGAGCAGTACTTC.

Details on this clone: One end of the junction does not line up with germline, which may come from a read error. V gene TRBV7-2 combines with J gene TRBJ2-7; 8 bases map to TRBD1. CDR3 length: 16 residues. Per the germline V gene, CDR1 is SGHTA and CDR2 is FQGNSA. The CDR3 sequence: CASSIATGQGSYEQYF. In DNA form, the CDR3 reads TGTGCCAGCAGCATAGCCACCGGACAGGGATCCTACGAGCAGTACTTC.

The rearrangement links TRBV7-2 to TRBJ1-6; 11 bases agree with TRBD1. This CDR3 is 15 amino acids long. Germline V lookup: CDR1 SGHTA, CDR2 FQGNSA. Losses at the gene ends were 4 bases for V and 7 bases for J; bases not matched to a gene: 3. The CDR3 DNA follows: TGTGCCAGCAGCTCAGGACAGGGGGCCAATTCACCCCTCCACTTT. This codes for CASSSGQGANSPLHF.

The chain employs TRBV5-1 and TRBJ1-4, with D unresolved. Per the germline V gene, CDR1 is SGHRS and CDR2 is YFSETQ. The CDR3 is 15 residues long. Trimming left V 1 base short and J 5 bases short, with 12 bases between. The CDR3 loop is CASSLYDPSNEKLFF. The CDR3 DNA follows: TGCGCCAGCAGCTTGTACGACCCCTCCAATGAAAAACTGTTTTTT.

CDR3: CASSFPAGELFF. CDR3 DNA: TGTGCCAGCAGCTTCCCAGCCGGGGAGCTGTTTTTT. The rearrangement uses TRBV11-2 and TRBJ2-2; D is undetermined. Germline CDR1 is SGHAT and CDR2 is FQNNGV. The CDR3 has 12 residues. V lost 3 bases, J lost 6 bases, and 5 bases lay in between.

The chain recombines TRBV5-4 with TRBJ2-3; D remains ambiguous. Deletions cut 0 bases from V and 1 base from J, with 6 bases between. CDR3 length: 14 residues. Germline V gene lookup returns CDR1 SGHNT and CDR2 YYREEE (reference sequence). In nucleotides, the CDR3 is TGTGCCAGCAGCTTGGCCTTGGGCACAGATACGCAGTATTTT. This encodes CASSLALGTDTQYF. The full variable domain, its missing parts supplied by reference TRBV5-4 and TRBJ2-3, is ETGVTQSPTHLIKTRGQQVTLRCSSQSGHNTVSWYQQALGQGPQFIFQYYREEENGRGNFPPRFSGLQFPNYSSELNVNALELDDSALYLCASSLALGTDTQYFGPGTRLTVL.

V and J are TRBV6-1 and TRBJ2-7; D remains unclear. The germline CDR1 and CDR2 sequences are MNHNS and SASEGT. The CDR3 is 13 residues long. The V and J ends lost 0 bases and 8 bases respectively, with 11 bases between them. The CDR3 reads CASSEARVEKQYF. The CDR3 DNA follows: TGTGCCAGCAGTGAAGCTCGTGTCGAAAAGCAGTACTTC.

On this clone itself: The junction departs from the called germline gene at one end, perhaps through a read error. V and J are TRBV7-7 and TRBJ2-2, with 7 bases that match TRBD1. From germline, CDR1 is SSHAT and CDR2 FNYEAQ (reference sequence). The CDR3 runs to 15 residues. This chain's CDR3 is CASSLGTGDTGELFF. The DNA for the CDR3 is TGTGCTAGCAGCTTAGGTACAGGGGACACCGGGGAGCTGTTTTTT.

The chain recombines TRBV20-1 with TRBJ1-2; D gene uncertain. This CDR3 has 11 amino acids. Per germline, CDR1 DFQATT and CDR2 SNEGSKA (reference sequence). Trimming took 6 bases from V and 4 from J, leaving 9 bases between them. The CDR3 nucleotides are TGCAGTGCCCCCGGGCTCTATGGCTACACCTTC. This gives the protein CSAPGLYGYTF.

The V call is TRBV27, the J call TRBJ2-5, with TRBD2 as a possible D gene (5 bases). CDR3 length: 15 amino acids. The V end was cut by 0 bases, the J end by 7 bases, with 15 bases between. CDR1 and CDR2 (germline): MNHEY, SMNVEV (reference sequence). Here the CDR3 reads CASSLSVNSGGTQYF. CDR3 DNA sequence: TGTGCCAGCAGTTTATCGGTAAACTCAGGAGGGACCCAGTACTTC.

This chain connects TRBV5-6 to TRBJ1-5; possibly TRBD1 for D (6 bases). Germline lookup yields CDR1 SGHDT and CDR2 YYEEEE. Between the trimmed V and J ends, which lost 4 bases and 3 bases, there was a span of 11 bases. The CDR3 extends over 14 amino acids. The CDR3, as DNA: TGTGCCAGCAGCCTTGGACAGAACAATCAGCCCCAGCATTTT. Its protein product is CASSLGQNNQPQHF.

V and J are TRBV5-4 and TRBJ1-1; 7 bases map to TRBD1. The CDR3 spans 15 residues. V dropped 6 bases and J dropped 1; count of bases not matched to a gene: 9. Germline V gene data show CDR1 as SGHNT and CDR2 as YYREEE (reference sequence). This CDR3 is CASKTGRGSNTEAFF. The DNA for the CDR3 is TGTGCCAGCAAGACAGGGCGCGGGTCGAACACTGAAGCTTTCTTT.

The chain couples TRBV19 to TRBJ2-5; D not certain. Germline-derived CDR1 and CDR2 are LNHDA and SQIVND (reference sequence). CDR3 length: 14 amino acids. V was cut by 3 bases and J by 9 bases, with 17 bases left in between. This CDR3 reads CASSILGTLAAQYF. The CDR3 coding sequence is TGTGCCAGTAGTATTCTGGGAACCCTCGCGGCCCAGTACTTC. The complete variable domain, with remaining parts taken from reference TRBV19 and TRBJ2-5, reads DGGITQSPKYLFRKEGQNVTLSCEQNLNHDAMYWYRQDPGQGLRLIYYSQIVNDFQKGDIAEGYSVSREKKESFPLTVTSAQKNPTAFYLCASSILGTLAAQYFGPGTRLLVL.

This chain joins TRBV5-4 and TRBJ1-1; 7 bases are a match to TRBD1. Germline V gives CDR1 SGHNT, CDR2 YYREEE (reference sequence). This CDR3 is built from 13 residues. The junction had 6 bases not matched to a gene; V was cut back by 6 bases and J by 4 bases. CDR3 protein: CASIVAGGTEAFF. The CDR3 region has the DNA TGTGCCAGCATCGTCGCAGGGGGCACTGAAGCTTTCTTT.

The chain carries TRBV7-2 and TRBJ1-2; D might be TRBD1 (6 bases). Germline V gene sequence: CDR1 SGHTA, CDR2 FQGNSA. The CDR3 runs to 13 residues. Trimming left V 1 base short and J 11 bases short, with 14 bases between. CDR3 amino acids: CASSLGATGFYTF. Written as DNA, the CDR3 is TGTGCCAGCAGCTTAGGGGCAACAGGGTTTTACACCTTC.

The chain joins TRBV19 to TRBJ2-1; 14 bases are a match to TRBD2. CDR3 length equals 16 residues. Germline loops: CDR1 LNHDA, CDR2 SQIVND (reference sequence). V shed 5 bases and J 7 bases; nucleotides not matched to a gene: 7. DNA for the CDR3: TGTGCCAGTAGTTTCCTCGGGACTAGCGGGGGAAATGAGCAGTTCTTC. Amino acid sequence: CASSFLGTSGGNEQFF.